This T cell receptor (beta chain) was recovered during a study of neoadjuvant anti-PD-1 for oral cavity cancer. As to time point: after neoadjuvant nivolumab, at surgical resection. The patients had HPV-negative, locally advanced oral cavity squamous cell carcinoma. PBMC libraries mostly used around 460 ng of input genomic DNA, with six replicates per sample. Clones were sequenced by immunoSEQ multiplex PCR, and TCRdb holds only the in-frame ones, with some missing. The data show fewer than 90,000 clones, around 83% seen once. Germline V gives CDR1 MNHEY, CDR2 SVGAGI. The CDR3 contains 15 residues. Deletions cut 0 bases from V and 7 bases from J, with 10 bases between.

The origin of this receptor is a person aged 35 to 85 with oral cavity squamous cell carcinoma. The source material was PBMCs, sampled after nivolumab (anti-PD-1) treatment. The chain is built from TRBV6-5 and TRBJ1-6, with D perhaps matching TRBD1 (6 bases). This CDR3 reads CASSYSNRANSPLHF. Here the CDR3 DNA reads TGTGCCAGCAGTTACTCGAACAGGGCGAATTCACCCCTCCACTTT.